Shown below are 19 T cell receptor beta chains from a single sample sequenced in a study of T cell responses to AZD1222 COVID-19 vaccine. Libraries were prepared by immunoSEQ multiplex PCR; TCRdb keeps only in-frame clonotypes and omits some of them. This sample has about 160,000 clones, with about 88% found just once. This sample comprised peripheral blood, obtained on day 0 of AZD1222 vaccination. The receptors originated from an adult in good health.

The chain carries TRBV29-1 and TRBJ2-1; a possible D gene is TRBD2 (6 bases). Germline lookup yields CDR1 SQVTM and CDR2 ANQGSEA. The CDR3 contains 13 residues. Trimming shortened V by 4 bases and J by 1 base, and 8 bases separated the two germline ends. The CDR3 here is CSVGGVSYNEQFF. The CDR3 DNA reads TGCAGCGTTGGGGGGGTTTCCTACAATGAGCAGTTCTTC.

This sequence joins TRBV13 and TRBJ1-2; perhaps TRBD1 as D (6 bases). From germline, CDR1 is PRHDT and CDR2 FYEKMQ (reference sequence). V was clipped by 5 bases and J by 1 base, with 14 bases between them. The CDR3 totals 15 residues. The CDR3 loop is CASSQNRVLNYGYTF. The CDR3 DNA follows: TGTGCCAGCAGCCAGAACAGGGTTCTTAACTATGGCTACACCTTC.

This chain connects TRBV19 to TRBJ1-2; TRBD1 is a possible D gene (5 bases). In germline, CDR1 is LNHDA, CDR2 SQIVND (reference sequence). This CDR3 contains 13 residues. The V gene lost 10 bases and the J gene lost 4 bases, with 16 bases spanning the gap. The CDR3, as DNA: TGTGCCACCACCCGACAGAACTCCTATGGCTACACCTTC. Its translation: CATTRQNSYGYTF.

The V gene is TRBV15, the J gene TRBJ2-5; D is possibly TRBD2 (6 bases). Germline CDR1 LNHNV, CDR2 YYDKDF (reference sequence). The length of the CDR3 is 14 residues. The ends were cut back, 2 bases at V and 2 bases at J, with 9 bases in the middle. The CDR3 reads CATSRQRGQETQYF. CDR3 in DNA: TGTGCCACCAGCAGACAACGGGGGCAAGAGACCCAGTACTTC.

This clone was observed a single time. The chain recombines TRBV3-1 (or the pseudogene TRBV3-2) with TRBJ1-2; D is uncertain. V lost 1 base and J lost 5, with 8 bases in between. Per germline, CDR1 LGHDT and CDR2 YNNKEL (reference sequence). The CDR3 length is 13 residues. CDR3 DNA: TGTGCCAGCAGCCAAGGGACGAAATATGGCTACACCTTC. Translated, it gives CASSQGTKYGYTF.

The DNA for the CDR3 is TGCGCCAGCAGCTTGGAGGCGGGATACAATGAGCAGTTCTTC. It codes for CASSLEAGYNEQFF. The J gene is TRBJ2-1, the V gene TRBV5-1, with D possibly matching TRBD2 (6 bases). The V end lost 0 bases, the J end lost 4 bases, and 8 bases lay between the germline ends. Germline V gene lookup returns CDR1 SGHRS and CDR2 YFSETQ. The CDR3 sequence is 14 residues long.

This clone was observed once. This rearrangement joins TRBV28 to TRBJ1-3; the D is unclear. The CDR3 loop spans 12 amino acids. Germline-derived CDR1 and CDR2 are MDHEN and SYDVKM. V shed 8 bases and J shed 5 bases, with 10 bases lying between them. The CDR3 DNA follows: TGTGCCAGCGGGGAGAATCGAAACACCATATATTTT. It codes for CASGENRNTIYF.

This sequence joins TRBV3-1 (or the pseudogene TRBV3-2) and TRBJ1-2; D may be TRBD1 (5 bases). With 4 bases removed from V and 8 bases from J, the gap between germline ends came to 20 bases. The CDR3 has 15 residues. Germline V CDR1 and CDR2: LGHDT, YNNKEL (reference sequence). CDR3 sequence reads: CASSPLGQGRGGYTF. Written as DNA, the CDR3 is TGTGCCAGCAGCCCGTTGGGCCAGGGTCGTGGAGGCTACACCTTC.

The chain carries TRBV10-3 and TRBJ1-1; D might be TRBD1 (6 bases). In germline, CDR1 is ENHRY, CDR2 SYGVKD. Trimming removed 7 bases from V and 1 base from J, with 10 bases in between. The length of the CDR3 is 13 residues. This CDR3 is CAITLTGNTEAFF. CDR3 bases: TGTGCCATCACCCTGACAGGGAACACTGAAGCTTTCTTT.

This chain links TRBV14 with TRBJ1-1; D is perhaps TRBD1 (5 bases). The CDR3 has 14 amino acids. Germline CDR1 reads SGHDN; CDR2 reads FVKESK. Trimming shortened V by 6 bases and J by 1 base, and 12 bases separated the two germline ends. CDR3 in DNA: TGTGCCAGCAGGTTGGGGCAAGCGAACACTGAAGCTTTCTTT. This codes for CASRLGQANTEAFF.

The chain links TRBV27 to TRBJ1-2; D is undetermined. The CDR3 is 13 residues long. The germline V gene has CDR1 MNHEY and CDR2 SMNVEV (reference sequence). The V and J ends lost 5 bases and 6 bases respectively, with 13 bases between them. The CDR3 reads CASSAGRLHGYTF. The CDR3, as DNA: TGTGCCAGCAGTGCCGGGAGGTTGCATGGCTACACCTTC.

The gene calls are TRBV28 and TRBJ1-1; D call uncertain. Trimming took off 6 bases at V and 5 bases at J, with 16 bases between the two ends. Germline CDR1 reads MDHEN; CDR2 reads SYDVKM. The CDR3 spans 14 residues. The chain's CDR3 is CASRAGLGGTEAFF. Here the CDR3 DNA reads TGTGCCAGCAGGGCTGGATTGGGCGGAACTGAAGCTTTCTTT.

The J gene is TRBJ2-3, the V gene TRBV27; tentative D call: TRBD1 (7 bases). CDR3 size: 17 residues. Germline V lookup: CDR1 MNHEY, CDR2 SMNVEV (reference sequence). Deletions cut 4 bases from V and 2 bases from J, with 19 bases between. CDR3 in amino acids: CASSSVRAGGNTDTQYF. The CDR3 region has the DNA TGTGCCAGCAGTTCTGTTCGGGCAGGGGGGAACACAGATACGCAGTATTTT.

The V and J genes are TRBV12-3 or TRBV12-4 and TRBJ2-5, with no clear D. The germline V and J ends were trimmed by 0 bases and 6 bases, with 8 bases remaining between them. This CDR3 contains 13 residues. This chain's CDR3 is CASSLALEKTQYF. CDR3 nucleotide sequence: TGTGCCAGCAGTTTAGCGCTAGAGAAGACCCAGTACTTC.

The rearrangement uses TRBV11-2 and TRBJ1-5; D is possibly TRBD1 (5 bases). Trimming took off 3 bases at V and 8 bases at J, with 11 bases between the two ends. The germline V gene encodes CDR1 SGHAT and CDR2 FQNNGV. The CDR3 is made up of 13 amino acids. CDR3 in DNA: TGTGCCAGCAGCTTGACAGAAGGGGAGCCCCAGCATTTT. It translates to CASSLTEGEPQHF.

DNA for the CDR3: TGTGCCAGCAGTGAATCTTCAGGGACTAACACTGAAGCTTTCTTT. Its protein product is CASSESSGTNTEAFF. The genes are TRBV25-1 and TRBJ1-1; D might be TRBD1 (5 bases). Trimming shortened V by 1 base and J by 2 bases, and 11 bases separated the two germline ends. The CDR3 covers 15 residues. The germline V gene has CDR1 MGHDK and CDR2 SYGVNS. The full variable domain, in which reference TRBV25-1 and TRBJ1-1 provide the parts outside the CDR3, is EADIYQTPRYLVIGTGKKITLECSQTMGHDKMYWYQQDPGMELHLIHYSYGVNSTEKGDLSSESTVSRIRTEHFPLTLESARPSHTSQYLCASSESSGTNTEAFFGQGTRLTVV.

Concerning this clone: The same CDR3 also results from other DNA sequences found in this sample. V usage is TRBV4-1 and J usage is TRBJ2-7, with D perhaps matching TRBD1 (6 bases). V was pared by 1 base and J by 2 bases, with 9 bases between. The CDR3 is 14 amino acids. Looked up from germline, CDR1 is MGHRA and CDR2 is YSYEKL. CDR3 DNA: TGCGCCAGCAGCCAAGGGCAGGGGACCTACGAGCAGTACTTC. It specifies CASSQGQGTYEQYF.

The chain has TRBV2 and TRBJ2-3; 12 bases match TRBD1. The length of the CDR3 is 15 residues. Germline loops: CDR1 SNHLY, CDR2 FYNNEI. J gave up 8 bases and V 6 bases, and 9 bases lay outside the gene matches. The CDR3 DNA reads as TGTGCCAGCAGAGCAGGGACAGGGGGCGCGGTTACGCAGTATTTT. Translation: CASRAGTGGAVTQYF.

The chain links TRBV19 to TRBJ2-2; D is perhaps TRBD1 or TRBD2 (5 bases each). There are 13 residues in the CDR3. Trimming cost V 6 bases and J 6 bases, with 11 bases left between them. Looked up from germline, CDR1 is LNHDA and CDR2 is SQIVND (reference sequence). The CDR3 region has the DNA TGTGCCAGTAGAGCCCAGGGAGCCGGGGAGCTGTTTTTT. As protein: CASRAQGAGELFF.